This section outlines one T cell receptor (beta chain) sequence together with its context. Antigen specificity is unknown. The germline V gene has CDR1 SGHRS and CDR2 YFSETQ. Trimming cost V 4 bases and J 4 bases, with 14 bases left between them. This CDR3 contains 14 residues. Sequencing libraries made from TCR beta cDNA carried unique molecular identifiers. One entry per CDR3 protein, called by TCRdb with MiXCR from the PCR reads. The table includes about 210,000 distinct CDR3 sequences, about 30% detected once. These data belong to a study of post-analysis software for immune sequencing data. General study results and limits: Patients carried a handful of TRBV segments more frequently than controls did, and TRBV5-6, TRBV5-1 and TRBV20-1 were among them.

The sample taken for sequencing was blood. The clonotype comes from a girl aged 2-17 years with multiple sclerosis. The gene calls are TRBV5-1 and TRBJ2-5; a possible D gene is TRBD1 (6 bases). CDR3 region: CASSVQGIRETQYF. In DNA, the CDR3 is TGCGCCAGCAGCGTACAGGGAATACGAGAGACCCAGTACTTC.